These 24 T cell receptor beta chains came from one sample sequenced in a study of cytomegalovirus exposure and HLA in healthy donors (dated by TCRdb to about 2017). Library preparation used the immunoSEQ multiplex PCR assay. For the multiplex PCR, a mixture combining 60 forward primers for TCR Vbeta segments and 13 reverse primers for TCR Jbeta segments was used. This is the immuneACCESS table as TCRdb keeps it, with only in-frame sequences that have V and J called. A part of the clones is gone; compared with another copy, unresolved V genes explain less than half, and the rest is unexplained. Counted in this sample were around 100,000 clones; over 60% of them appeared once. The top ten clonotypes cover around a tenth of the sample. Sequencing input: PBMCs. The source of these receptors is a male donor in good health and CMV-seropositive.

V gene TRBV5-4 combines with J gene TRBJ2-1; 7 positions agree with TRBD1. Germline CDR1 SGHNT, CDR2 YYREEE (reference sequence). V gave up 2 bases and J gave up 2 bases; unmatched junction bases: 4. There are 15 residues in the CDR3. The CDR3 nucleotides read TGTGCCAGCAGCTTAGGTACAGGGGCCTACAATGAGCAGTTCTTC. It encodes CASSLGTGAYNEQFF.

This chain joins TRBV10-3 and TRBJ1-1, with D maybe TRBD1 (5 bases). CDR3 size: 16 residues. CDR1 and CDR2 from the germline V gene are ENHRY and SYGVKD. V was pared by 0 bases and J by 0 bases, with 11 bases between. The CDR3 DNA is TGTGCCATCAGTGAGTCGAAGGGGATCTTGAACACTGAAGCTTTCTTT. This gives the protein CAISESKGILNTEAFF.

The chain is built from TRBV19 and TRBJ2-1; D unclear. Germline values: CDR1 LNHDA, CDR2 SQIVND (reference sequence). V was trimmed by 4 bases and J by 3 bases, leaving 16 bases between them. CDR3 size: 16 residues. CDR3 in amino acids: CASSKDLGGIYNEQFF. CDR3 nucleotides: TGTGCCAGTAGTAAAGATCTAGGTGGTATCTACAATGAGCAGTTCTTC.

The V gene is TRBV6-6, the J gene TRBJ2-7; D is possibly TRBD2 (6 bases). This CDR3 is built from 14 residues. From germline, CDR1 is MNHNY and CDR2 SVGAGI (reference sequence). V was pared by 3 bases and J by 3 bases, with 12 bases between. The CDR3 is CASSYSGGDYEQYF. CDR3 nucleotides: TGTGCCAGCAGTTATAGCGGAGGGGACTACGAGCAGTACTTC.

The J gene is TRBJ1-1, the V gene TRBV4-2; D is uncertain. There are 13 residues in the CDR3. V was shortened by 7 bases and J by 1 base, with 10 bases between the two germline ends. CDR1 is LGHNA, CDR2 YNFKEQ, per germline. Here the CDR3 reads CASTTRRNTEAFF. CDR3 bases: TGTGCCAGCACTACCCGGAGGAACACTGAAGCTTTCTTT.

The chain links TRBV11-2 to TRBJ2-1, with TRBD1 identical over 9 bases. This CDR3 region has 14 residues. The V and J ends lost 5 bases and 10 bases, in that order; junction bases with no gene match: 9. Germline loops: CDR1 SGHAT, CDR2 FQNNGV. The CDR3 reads CASSRDRESGEQFF. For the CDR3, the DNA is TGTGCCAGCAGCCGGGACAGGGAAAGTGGAGAGCAGTTCTTC.

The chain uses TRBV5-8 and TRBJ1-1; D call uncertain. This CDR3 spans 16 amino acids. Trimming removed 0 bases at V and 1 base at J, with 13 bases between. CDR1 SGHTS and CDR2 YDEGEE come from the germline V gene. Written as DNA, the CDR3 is TGTGCCAGCAGCTTGGGACTCTCTTTACAGAACACTGAAGCTTTCTTT. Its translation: CASSLGLSLQNTEAFF.

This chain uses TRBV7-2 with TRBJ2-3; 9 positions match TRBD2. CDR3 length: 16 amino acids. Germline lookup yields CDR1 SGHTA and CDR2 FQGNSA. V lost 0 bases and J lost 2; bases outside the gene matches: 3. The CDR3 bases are TGTGCCAGCAGCTTAGCCCTAGCGGGGAACACAGATACGCAGTATTTT. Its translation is CASSLALAGNTDTQYF.

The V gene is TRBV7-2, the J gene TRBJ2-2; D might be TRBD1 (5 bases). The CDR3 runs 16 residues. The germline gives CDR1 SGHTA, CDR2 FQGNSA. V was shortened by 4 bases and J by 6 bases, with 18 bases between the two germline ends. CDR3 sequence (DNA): TGTGCCAGCAGCTACACAGGAGATCCCCGGTCCGGGGAGCTGTTTTTT. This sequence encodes CASSYTGDPRSGELFF.

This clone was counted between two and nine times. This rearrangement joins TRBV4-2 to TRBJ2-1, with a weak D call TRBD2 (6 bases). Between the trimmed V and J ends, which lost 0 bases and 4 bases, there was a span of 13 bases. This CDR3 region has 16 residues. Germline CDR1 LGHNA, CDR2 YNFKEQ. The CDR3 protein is CASSQDLETSYNEQFF. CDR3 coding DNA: TGTGCCAGCAGCCAAGATTTGGAGACTAGTTACAATGAGCAGTTCTTC.

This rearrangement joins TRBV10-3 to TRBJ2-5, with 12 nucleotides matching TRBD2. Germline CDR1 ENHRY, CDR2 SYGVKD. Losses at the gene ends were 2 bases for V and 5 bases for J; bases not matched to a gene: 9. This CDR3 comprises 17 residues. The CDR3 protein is CAISEGRTSGTAETQYF. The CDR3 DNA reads TGTGCCATCAGTGAGGGGAGGACTAGCGGGACCGCCGAGACCCAGTACTTC.

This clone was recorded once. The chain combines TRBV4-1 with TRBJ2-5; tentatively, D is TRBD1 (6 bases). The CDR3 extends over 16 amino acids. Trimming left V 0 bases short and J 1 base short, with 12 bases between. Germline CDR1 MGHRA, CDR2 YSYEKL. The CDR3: CASSQEGGDPQETQYF. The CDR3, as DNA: TGCGCCAGCAGCCAAGAAGGGGGAGACCCCCAAGAGACCCAGTACTTC.

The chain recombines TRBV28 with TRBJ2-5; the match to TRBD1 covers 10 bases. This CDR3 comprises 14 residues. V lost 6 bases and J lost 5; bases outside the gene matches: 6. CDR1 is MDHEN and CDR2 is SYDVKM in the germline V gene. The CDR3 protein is CASREGQGGETQYF. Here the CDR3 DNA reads TGTGCCAGCAGGGAAGGACAGGGGGGGGAGACCCAGTACTTC.

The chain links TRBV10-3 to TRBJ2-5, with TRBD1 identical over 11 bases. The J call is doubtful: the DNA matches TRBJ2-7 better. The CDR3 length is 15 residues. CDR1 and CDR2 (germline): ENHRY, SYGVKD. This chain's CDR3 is CAIRGDRGTSYEQYF. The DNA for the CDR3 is TGTGCCATCCGAGGGGACAGGGGGACCTCCTACGAGCAGTACTTC.

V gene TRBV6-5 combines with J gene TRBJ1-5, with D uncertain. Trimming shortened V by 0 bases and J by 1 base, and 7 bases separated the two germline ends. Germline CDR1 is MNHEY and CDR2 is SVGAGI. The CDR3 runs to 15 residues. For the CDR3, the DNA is TGTGCCAGCAGTTACTCGGAACAGAGCAATCAGCCCCAGCATTTT. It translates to CASSYSEQSNQPQHF.

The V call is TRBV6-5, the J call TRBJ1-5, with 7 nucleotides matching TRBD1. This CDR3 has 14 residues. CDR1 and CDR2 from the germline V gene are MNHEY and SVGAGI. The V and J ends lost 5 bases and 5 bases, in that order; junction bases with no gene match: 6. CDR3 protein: CASSQQGSDQPQHF. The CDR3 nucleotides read TGTGCCAGCAGTCAACAGGGGTCGGATCAGCCCCAGCATTTT.

The CDR3 sequence is CASSIPGQGARGYTF. CDR3 nucleotides: TGTGCCAGCAGTATTCCGGGACAGGGGGCGCGTGGCTACACCTTC. The gene calls are TRBV7-2 and TRBJ1-2, with TRBD1 matching 12 bases. Germline lookup yields CDR1 SGHTA and CDR2 FQGNSA. V shed 6 bases, J shed 7 bases, and the junction held 9 bases outside the gene matches. The length of the CDR3 is 15 residues.

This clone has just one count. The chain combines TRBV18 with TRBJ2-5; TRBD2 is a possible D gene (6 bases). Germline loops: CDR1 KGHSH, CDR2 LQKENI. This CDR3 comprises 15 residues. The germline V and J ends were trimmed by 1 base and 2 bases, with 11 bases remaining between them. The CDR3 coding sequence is TGTGCCAGCTCACCACGGCCAGGGAGGCAAGAGACCCAGTACTTC. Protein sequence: CASSPRPGRQETQYF.

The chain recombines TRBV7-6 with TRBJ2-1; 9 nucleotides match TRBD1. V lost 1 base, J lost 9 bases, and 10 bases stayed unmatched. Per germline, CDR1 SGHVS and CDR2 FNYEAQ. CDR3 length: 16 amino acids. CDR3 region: CASSLEGQGGNGEQFF. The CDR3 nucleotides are TGTGCCAGCAGCTTAGAGGGACAGGGAGGGAATGGTGAGCAGTTCTTC.

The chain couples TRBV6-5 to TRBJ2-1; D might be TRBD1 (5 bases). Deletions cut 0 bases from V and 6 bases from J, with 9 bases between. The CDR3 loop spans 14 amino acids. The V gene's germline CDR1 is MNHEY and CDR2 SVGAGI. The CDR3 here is CASSYSGRTNEQFF. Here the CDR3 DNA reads TGTGCCAGCAGTTACTCGGGGCGGACCAATGAGCAGTTCTTC.

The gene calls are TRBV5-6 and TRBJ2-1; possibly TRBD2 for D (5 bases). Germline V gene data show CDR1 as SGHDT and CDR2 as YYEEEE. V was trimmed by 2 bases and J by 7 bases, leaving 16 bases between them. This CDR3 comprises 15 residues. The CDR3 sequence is CASSLVGGFGNEQFF. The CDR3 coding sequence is TGTGCCAGCAGCTTAGTTGGAGGATTCGGGAATGAGCAGTTCTTC.

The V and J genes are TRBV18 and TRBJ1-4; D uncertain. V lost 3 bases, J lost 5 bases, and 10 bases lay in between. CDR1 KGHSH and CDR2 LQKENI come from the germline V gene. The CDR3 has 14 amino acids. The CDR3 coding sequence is TGTGCCAGCTCACCGGGGAGTACCAATGAAAAACTGTTTTTT. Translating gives CASSPGSTNEKLFF.

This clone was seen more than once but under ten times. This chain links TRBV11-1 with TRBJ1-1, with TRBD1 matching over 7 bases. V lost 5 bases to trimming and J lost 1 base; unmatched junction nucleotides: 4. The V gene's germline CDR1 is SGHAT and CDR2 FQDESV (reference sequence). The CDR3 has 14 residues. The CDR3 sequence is CASSLRTGNTEAFF. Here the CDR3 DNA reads TGTGCCAGCAGCCTAAGGACAGGGAACACTGAAGCTTTCTTT.

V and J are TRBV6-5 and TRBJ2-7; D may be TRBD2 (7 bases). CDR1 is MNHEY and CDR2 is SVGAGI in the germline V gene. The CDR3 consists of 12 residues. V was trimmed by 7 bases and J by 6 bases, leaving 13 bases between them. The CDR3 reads CASNGGLSEQYF. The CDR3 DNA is TGTGCCAGCAACGGGGGGCTAAGCGAGCAGTACTTC.